This TCR beta chain originates from a study of T cell clonotyping in hematopoietic cell transplantation. Study conclusions and caveats: Without cell sorting, CD4 versus CD8 contributions remain unresolved.

Data came from immunoSEQ multiplex PCR; TCRdb stores just in-frame clones and leaves some out. The sample carries around 3,600 clones, around 17% recorded once. This clone has a handful of counts. Its target is not known. Germline V gene lookup returns CDR1 MNHEY and CDR2 SVGAGI. The CDR3 loop spans 14 amino acids. Trimming at V came to 6 bases and at J to 2 bases, leaving 6 bases not matched to a gene. The sequencing used peripheral blood mononuclear cells, collected 30 days after allogeneic stem cell transplant. The TCR sequence derives from a male patient aged 50 to 59 who had an allogeneic stem cell transplant from a related donor, so the T cells may come from the graft donor. Some clones in this sample may be carry-over from other donors' samples. The chain joins TRBV6-5 to TRBJ2-7; 8 bases are a match to TRBD1. The CDR3 is CASSPETGAYEQYF. CDR3 in DNA: TGTGCCAGCAGCCCCGAGACAGGGGCCTACGAGCAGTACTTC.